Listed here are 9 T cell receptor beta chains from one sample, sequenced in a study of response to subunit inactivated influenza vaccine. TCRdb reanalysed the RT-PCR reads using MiXCR and keeps one entry per CDR3 protein. The repertoire holds about 500,000 distinct CDR3 sequences, with approximately 15% as singletons. Sequences were derived from CD4+ T cells sorted from PBMCs, sampled 23 months after vaccination. The receptors shown here come from a man aged 50 to 69 who received an inactivated influenza vaccine.

The sample holds a few counts of this clonotype. This chain joins TRBV20-1 and TRBJ2-7; D is ambiguous. Germline assignment: CDR1 DFQATT and CDR2 SNEGSKA (reference sequence). CDR3 length: 15 amino acids. V was pared by 0 bases and J by 2 bases, with 14 bases between. CDR3 DNA sequence: TGCAGTGCTAGAGATCTTTTTTTGGCTGCCTACGAGCAGTACTTC. Amino acids: CSARDLFLAAYEQYF.

The rearrangement uses TRBV7-2 and TRBJ2-1, with 7 bases that match TRBD2. Germline CDR1 SGHTA, CDR2 FQGNSA. This CDR3 has 15 amino acids. The trim removed 1 base at V and 6 bases at J, leaving 6 bases unmatched. The CDR3 here is CASSLDASGVNEQFF. The CDR3 nucleotides are TGTGCCAGCAGCTTAGATGCTAGCGGAGTCAATGAGCAGTTCTTC.

This chain joins TRBV3-1 and TRBJ1-5, with D maybe TRBD1 (6 bases). Trimming removed 0 bases at V and 5 bases at J, with 8 bases between. The CDR3 consists of 14 residues. Germline lookup yields CDR1 LGHDT and CDR2 YNNKEL (reference sequence). This chain's CDR3 is CASSQEQGYQPQHF. CDR3 sequence (DNA): TGTGCCAGCAGCCAAGAACAGGGTTATCAGCCCCAGCATTTT.

This clonotype was seen a few times. This rearrangement joins TRBV30 to TRBJ1-4, with D hard to call. CDR3 length: 11 amino acids. Germline V CDR1 and CDR2: GTSNPN, SVGIG (reference sequence). The germline V and J ends were trimmed by 0 bases and 11 bases, with 7 bases remaining between them. The CDR3 sequence: CAWSVGGKLFF. For the CDR3, the DNA is TGTGCCTGGAGTGTTGGAGGGAAACTGTTTTTT.

This chain connects TRBV2 to TRBJ2-7; possible D gene TRBD2, 5 bases. CDR1 and CDR2 (germline): SNHLY, FYNNEI. V shed 5 bases and J shed 2 bases, with 13 bases lying between them. The CDR3 spans 14 residues. The chain's CDR3 is CASSPEAGTYEQYF. CDR3 DNA: TGTGCCAGCAGTCCGGAGGCTGGCACCTACGAGCAGTACTTC. The variable domain in full, completed from reference TRBV2 and TRBJ2-7, reads EPEVTQTPSHQVTQMGQEVILRCVPISNHLYFYWYRQILGQKVEFLVSFYNNEISEKSEIFDDQFSVERPDGSNFTLKIRSTKLEDSAMYFCASSPEAGTYEQYFGPGTRLTVT.

The V and J genes are TRBV27 and TRBJ2-7; 12 positions match TRBD2. V shed 5 bases and J 0 bases; nucleotides not matched to a gene: 8. The CDR3 totals 17 residues. Germline assignment: CDR1 MNHEY and CDR2 SMNVEV (reference sequence). As DNA, the CDR3 is TGTGCCAGCAGTCTCCGGACTAGCGGGGTCAGCTCCTACGAGCAGTACTTC. This translates into CASSLRTSGVSSYEQYF.

This clonotype occurred a few times. V is TRBV28 and J is TRBJ2-7; 7 bases align to TRBD2. CDR1 and CDR2 (germline): MDHEN, SYDVKM. The CDR3 has 14 residues. The junction had 4 bases not matched to a gene; V was cut back by 3 bases and J by 2 bases. The CDR3: CASSFLSGTYEQYF. In nucleotides, the CDR3 is TGTGCCAGCAGTTTTCTCAGCGGGACCTACGAGCAGTACTTC.

This sequence joins TRBV7-2 and TRBJ1-1; D not resolved. CDR1 and CDR2 (germline): SGHTA, FQGNSA. V was trimmed by 1 base and J by 11 bases, leaving 11 bases between them. This CDR3 comprises 12 residues. The CDR3 protein is CASSLDRRSAFF. The CDR3 region has the DNA TGTGCCAGCAGCTTAGATAGAAGGTCCGCTTTCTTT.

This clonotype has just one count. The chain combines TRBV30 with TRBJ2-4; D call uncertain. The V gene's germline CDR1 is GTSNPN and CDR2 SVGIG (reference sequence). V was pared by 5 bases and J by 6 bases, with 11 bases between. CDR3 length: 12 residues. The chain's CDR3 is CAWDERTNIQYF. CDR3 nucleotide sequence: TGTGCCTGGGATGAAAGGACAAACATTCAGTACTTC.